The next 8 T cell receptor beta chains were all read from a single sample in a study of T-cell memory formation after mild COVID-19. TCRdb called the 5' RACE reads again in MiXCR, with one record for every CDR3 protein. Altogether 550,000 to 650,000 distinct CDR3 sequences are present, 15% to 20% being singletons, with the ten largest covering about 8.6%. Sequenced: PBMCs or a T cell subset sorted from them (not recorded which). The receptors originated from an adult woman who had mild COVID-19 (a few samples of this study predate the infection). Cell type and time point are not known.

This sequence joins TRBV20-1 and TRBJ1-6, with 7 bases matching TRBD1. V gave up 0 bases and J gave up 16 bases; unmatched junction bases: 6. Germline CDR1 DFQATT, CDR2 SNEGSKA (reference sequence). The CDR3 spans 12 residues. The CDR3 DNA is TGCAGTGCTAGAGATCGGGGACAGAAACTCCACTTT. It translates to CSARDRGQKLHF.

This clonotype came up many times. This chain links TRBV5-1 with TRBJ1-1; 10 bases align to TRBD1. The CDR3 totals 15 residues. The junction had 8 bases not matched to a gene; V was cut back by 4 bases and J by 5 bases. CDR1 is SGHRS and CDR2 is YFSETQ in the germline V gene. Here the CDR3 reads CASSPGDRGLTEAFF. Written as DNA, the CDR3 is TGCGCCAGCAGCCCGGGCGACAGGGGGCTTACTGAAGCTTTCTTT.

The rearrangement uses TRBV19 and TRBJ2-1; D is uncertain. Trimming shortened V by 8 bases and J by 3 bases, and 5 bases separated the two germline ends. The germline V gene has CDR1 LNHDA and CDR2 SQIVND (reference sequence). The CDR3 covers 11 residues. For the CDR3, the DNA is TGTGCCAGTCATTACTACAATGAGCAGTTCTTC. Protein sequence: CASHYYNEQFF.

V and J are TRBV5-1 and TRBJ1-1; D gene uncertain. The V gene lost 0 bases and the J gene lost 4 bases, with 13 bases spanning the gap. The CDR3 has 15 amino acids. The V gene's germline CDR1 is SGHRS and CDR2 YFSETQ. CDR3: CASSLGAGVPTEAFF. DNA for the CDR3: TGCGCCAGCAGCTTGGGTGCGGGTGTGCCCACTGAAGCTTTCTTT.

This clonotype was seen more than once but under ten times. V is TRBV2 and J is TRBJ1-5; a possible D gene is TRBD1 (6 bases). Germline V gene sequence: CDR1 SNHLY, CDR2 FYNNEI. V was shortened by 8 bases and J by 2 bases, with 10 bases between the two germline ends. This CDR3 has 13 residues. CDR3 region: CASEQGGNQPQHF. The CDR3 DNA follows: TGTGCCAGCGAACAGGGAGGCAATCAGCCCCAGCATTTT.

This sequence joins TRBV21-1 and TRBJ1-5; no DNA check was done on the table's D call, TRBD1. TRBV21-1 is deemed a pseudogene. The CDR3 has 17 residues. The CDR3, as DNA: TGTGCCAGCAGTTGGGTGAGGGACAGGGCAAGCAATCAGCCCCAGCATTTT. It specifies CASSWVRDRASNQPQHF.

V and J are TRBV6-5 and TRBJ2-1; D perhaps matches TRBD2 (7 bases). The length of the CDR3 is 16 residues. Germline assignment: CDR1 MNHEY and CDR2 SVGAGI. Trimming removed 6 bases from V and 0 bases from J, with 15 bases in between. As DNA, the CDR3 is TGTGCCAGCAGCACGGGGGGCCCGAGCTCCTACAATGAGCAGTTCTTC. Translation: CASSTGGPSSYNEQFF.

CDR3 residues: CASSLGTGDSNQPQHF. As DNA, the CDR3 is TGTGCCAGCAGCCTAGGGACAGGGGATAGCAATCAGCCCCAGCATTTT. The chain employs TRBV11-2 and TRBJ1-5, with 10 positions matching TRBD1. Germline V gene data show CDR1 as SGHAT and CDR2 as FQNNGV. The J segment lost 0 bases and the V segment lost 5 bases, leaving 4 bases of the junction unmatched. This CDR3 spans 16 amino acids.